Presented here are 7 T cell receptor beta chains from one specimen sequenced in a study of CD8+ T cells in alopecia areata. Once RNA had been extracted, it was reverse transcribed into cDNA to act as the sequencing template. Sequencing used immunoSEQ multiplex PCR; TCRdb keeps in-frame clones, though not all of them. The sample carries about 30,000 clones, approximately 65% recorded once. Specimen: NKG2D-high CD8+ T cells sorted from blood. The receptors stem from a human donor with alopecia areata.

The chain carries TRBV29-1 and TRBJ2-1; 7 bases fit TRBD2. V shed 2 bases, J shed 2 bases, and the junction held 9 bases outside the gene matches. This CDR3 region has 16 residues. The germline CDR1 and CDR2 sequences are SQVTM and ANQGSEA. CDR3 DNA: TGCAGCGTTGAAATCGGGGGGATAAACACCTACAATGAGCAGTTCTTC. Protein sequence: CSVEIGGINTYNEQFF.

The chain links TRBV19 to TRBJ1-5, with unresolved D. CDR3 length: 12 amino acids. V was trimmed by 10 bases and J by 0 bases, leaving 7 bases between them. Germline CDR1 is LNHDA and CDR2 is SQIVND (reference sequence). The CDR3 spells CATEDSNQPQHF. In nucleotides, the CDR3 is TGTGCCACCGAGGATAGCAATCAGCCCCAGCATTTT.

The chain uses TRBV15 and TRBJ2-1, with D perhaps TRBD1 (6 bases). The CDR3 has 16 residues. From germline, CDR1 is LNHNV and CDR2 YYDKDF (reference sequence). Between the trimmed V and J ends, which lost 3 bases and 4 bases, there was a span of 16 bases. The CDR3 loop reads CATSRGSGVGYNEQFF. CDR3 bases: TGTGCCACCAGCAGGGGATCAGGGGTAGGATACAATGAGCAGTTCTTC.

The chain recombines TRBV27 with TRBJ2-3; 14 bases align to TRBD2. Trimming removed 5 bases from V and 6 bases from J; junction bases left unmatched: 16. CDR3 length: 19 residues. Germline assignment: CDR1 MNHEY and CDR2 SMNVEV (reference sequence). Here the CDR3 reads CASSRFDPGTSGSLDTQYF. For the CDR3, the DNA is TGTGCCAGCAGTCGGTTCGATCCCGGGACTAGCGGGAGTCTGGATACGCAGTATTTT.

The CDR3 nucleotides read TGCAGCGCGATACTAGCGGGGGGGACCACAGATACGCAGTATTTT. The encoded protein is CSAILAGGTTDTQYF. V usage is TRBV29-1 and J usage is TRBJ2-3, with 13 bases aligning to TRBD2. Trimming took 7 bases from V and 2 from J; bases not matched to a gene: 6. The germline V gene encodes CDR1 SQVTM and CDR2 ANQGSEA. The CDR3 extends over 15 amino acids.

This clone came up a few times. This sequence joins TRBV30 and TRBJ1-2; 8 nucleotides line up with TRBD1. The CDR3 runs 12 residues. Germline trimming cut 8 bases from V and 5 bases from J; bases unmatched to any gene: 7. CDR1 and CDR2 (germline): GTSNPN, SVGIG (reference sequence). This chain's CDR3 is CAGADRAYGYTF. CDR3 sequence (DNA): TGTGCCGGAGCGGACAGGGCGTATGGCTACACCTTC.

The chain employs TRBV29-1 and TRBJ2-1, with 10 bases fitting TRBD2. This CDR3 is built from 16 residues. With V trimmed by 1 base and J by 1 base, 4 bases remained unmatched. Germline lookup yields CDR1 SQVTM and CDR2 ANQGSEA. CDR3 in amino acids: CSVEGTSGHSYNEQFF. The DNA for the CDR3 is TGCAGCGTTGAAGGGACTAGCGGCCATTCCTACAATGAGCAGTTCTTC.